This T cell receptor (beta chain) came from a study of blood T cell repertoires in COVID-19. Study-level information: COVID-19 samples from acute and convalescent phases originated in the United States, Italy and Spain. In each case, the material was cDNA or gDNA derived from T cells, B-cell-depleted T cells, or PBMCs.

Germline V lookup: CDR1 SGHNT, CDR2 YYREEE (reference sequence). This CDR3 comprises 18 residues. Deletions cut 0 bases from V and 2 bases from J, with 20 bases between. Using immunoSEQ multiplex PCR, the repertoire was profiled, and TCRdb retains in-frame clones only, with some absent. The sample lists more than 250,000 clones; more than 70% were seen once. Participants were aged roughly 18 to 90 years, lived in about 26 US areas, and enrolled virtually. Cohort placement rested on clinical history that participants reported themselves. The receptor was derived from a woman in her thirties or forties with acute COVID-19. The genes are TRBV5-4 and TRBJ1-2, with D maybe TRBD1 (6 bases). Sequencing used PBMCs or T cells enriched from blood (not recorded which). The chain's CDR3 is CASSLALGSVGTNYGYTF. The DNA for the CDR3 is TGTGCCAGCAGCTTGGCCCTCGGAAGTGTAGGGACAAACTATGGCTACACCTTC.